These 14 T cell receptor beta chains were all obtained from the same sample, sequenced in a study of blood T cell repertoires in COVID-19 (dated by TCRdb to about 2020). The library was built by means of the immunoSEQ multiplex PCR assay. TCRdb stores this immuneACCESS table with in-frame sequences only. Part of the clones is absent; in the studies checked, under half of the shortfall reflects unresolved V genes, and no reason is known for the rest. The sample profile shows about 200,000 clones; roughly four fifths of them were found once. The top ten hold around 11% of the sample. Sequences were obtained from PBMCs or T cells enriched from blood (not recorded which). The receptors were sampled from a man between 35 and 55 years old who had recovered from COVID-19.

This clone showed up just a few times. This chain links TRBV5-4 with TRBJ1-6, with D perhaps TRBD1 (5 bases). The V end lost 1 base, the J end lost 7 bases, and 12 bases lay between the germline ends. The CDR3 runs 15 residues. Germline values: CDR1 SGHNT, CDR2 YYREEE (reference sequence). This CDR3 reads CASSLPGQENSPLHF. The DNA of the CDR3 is TGTGCCAGCAGCTTGCCCGGACAAGAGAATTCACCCCTCCACTTT.

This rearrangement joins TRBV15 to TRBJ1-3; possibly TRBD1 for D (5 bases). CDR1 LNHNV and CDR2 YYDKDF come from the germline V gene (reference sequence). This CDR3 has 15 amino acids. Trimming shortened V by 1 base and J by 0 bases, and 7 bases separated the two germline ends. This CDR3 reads CATSRGQTSGNTIYF. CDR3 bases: TGTGCCACCAGCAGAGGACAGACCTCTGGAAACACCATATATTTT.

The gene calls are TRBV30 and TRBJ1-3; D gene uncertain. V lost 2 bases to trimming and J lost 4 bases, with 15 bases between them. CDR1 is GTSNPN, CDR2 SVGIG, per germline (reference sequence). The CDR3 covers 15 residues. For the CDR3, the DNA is TGTGCCTGGAGTCAGGCCCCGGCCGAAGGAAACACCATATATTTT. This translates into CAWSQAPAEGNTIYF.

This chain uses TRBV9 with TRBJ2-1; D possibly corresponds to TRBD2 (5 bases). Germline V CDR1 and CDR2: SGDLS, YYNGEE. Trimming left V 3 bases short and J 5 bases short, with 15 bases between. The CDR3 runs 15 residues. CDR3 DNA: TGTGCCAGCAGCGGAGGCCGGAGGAGCCACAATGAGCAGTTCTTC. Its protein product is CASSGGRRSHNEQFF.

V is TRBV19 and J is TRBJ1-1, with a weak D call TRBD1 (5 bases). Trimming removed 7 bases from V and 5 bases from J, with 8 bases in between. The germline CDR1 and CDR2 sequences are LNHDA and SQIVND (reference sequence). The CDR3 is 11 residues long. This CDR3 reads CASKGATEAFF. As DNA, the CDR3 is TGTGCCAGTAAAGGGGCAACTGAAGCTTTCTTT.

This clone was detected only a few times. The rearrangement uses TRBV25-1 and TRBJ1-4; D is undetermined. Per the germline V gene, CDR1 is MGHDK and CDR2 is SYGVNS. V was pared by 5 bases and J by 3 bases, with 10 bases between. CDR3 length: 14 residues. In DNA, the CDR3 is TGTGCCAGCAGTTTCCCTGGAGCTAATGAAAAACTGTTTTTT. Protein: CASSFPGANEKLFF.

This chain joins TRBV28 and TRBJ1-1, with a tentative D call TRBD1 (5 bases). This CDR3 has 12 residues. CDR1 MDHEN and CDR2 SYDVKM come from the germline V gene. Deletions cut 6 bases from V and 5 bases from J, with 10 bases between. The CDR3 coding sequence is TGTGCCAGCAGATCGACAGTTACTGAAGCTTTCTTT. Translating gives CASRSTVTEAFF.

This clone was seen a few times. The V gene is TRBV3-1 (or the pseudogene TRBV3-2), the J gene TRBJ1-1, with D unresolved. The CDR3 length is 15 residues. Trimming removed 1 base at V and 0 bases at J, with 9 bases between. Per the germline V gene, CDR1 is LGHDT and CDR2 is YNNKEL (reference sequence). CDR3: CASSQVWQLNTEAFF. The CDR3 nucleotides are TGTGCCAGCAGCCAAGTTTGGCAGTTGAACACTGAAGCTTTCTTT.

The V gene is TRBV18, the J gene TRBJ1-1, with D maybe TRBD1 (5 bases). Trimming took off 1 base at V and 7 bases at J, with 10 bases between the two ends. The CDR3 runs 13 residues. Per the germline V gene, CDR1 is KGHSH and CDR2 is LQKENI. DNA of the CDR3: TGTGCCAGCTCACCACGGGGAGGGGATGAAGCTTTCTTT. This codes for CASSPRGGDEAFF. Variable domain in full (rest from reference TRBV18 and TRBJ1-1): NAGVMQNPRHLVRRRGQEARLRCSPMKGHSHVYWYRQLPEEGLKFMVYLQKENIIDESGMPKERFSAEFPKEGPSILRIQQVVRGDSAAYFCASSPRGGDEAFFGQGTRLTVV.

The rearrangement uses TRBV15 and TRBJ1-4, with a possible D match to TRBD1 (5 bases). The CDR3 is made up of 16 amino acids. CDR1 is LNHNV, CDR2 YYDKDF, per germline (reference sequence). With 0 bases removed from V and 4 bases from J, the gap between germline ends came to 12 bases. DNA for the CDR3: TGTGCCACCAGCAGAGATCATGGAGGGGTTAATGAAAAACTGTTTTTT. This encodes CATSRDHGGVNEKLFF.

The CDR3 loop is CASSISWNSPLHF. The CDR3 nucleotides read TGTGCCAGTAGTATAAGCTGGAATTCACCCCTCCACTTT. The V call is TRBV19, the J call TRBJ1-6; D gene ambiguous. Between the trimmed V and J ends, which lost 2 bases and 7 bases, there was a span of 6 bases. From germline, CDR1 is LNHDA and CDR2 SQIVND (reference sequence). The CDR3 is 13 residues long.

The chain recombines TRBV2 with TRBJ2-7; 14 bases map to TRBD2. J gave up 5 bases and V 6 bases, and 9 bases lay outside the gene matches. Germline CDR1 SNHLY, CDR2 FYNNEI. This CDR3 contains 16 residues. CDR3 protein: CASREPGLAGADEQYV. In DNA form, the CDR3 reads TGTGCCAGCAGGGAACCGGGACTAGCGGGAGCGGACGAGCAGTACGTC.

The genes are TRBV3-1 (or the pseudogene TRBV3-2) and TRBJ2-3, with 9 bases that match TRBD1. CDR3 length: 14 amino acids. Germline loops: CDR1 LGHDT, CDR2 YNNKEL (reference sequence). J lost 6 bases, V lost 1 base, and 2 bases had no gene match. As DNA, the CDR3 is TGTGCCAGCAGCCAAGGGACAGGGGTTGATACGCAGTATTTT. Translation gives CASSQGTGVDTQYF.

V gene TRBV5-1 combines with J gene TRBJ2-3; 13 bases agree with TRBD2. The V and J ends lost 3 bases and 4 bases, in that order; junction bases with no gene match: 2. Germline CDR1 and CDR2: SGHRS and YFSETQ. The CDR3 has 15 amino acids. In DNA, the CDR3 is TGCGCCAGCAGCTGGACTAGCGGGAGCCCAGATACGCAGTATTTT. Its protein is CASSWTSGSPDTQYF. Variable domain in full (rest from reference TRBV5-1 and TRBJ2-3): KAGVTQTPRYLIKTRGQQVTLSCSPISGHRSVSWYQQTPGQGLQFLFEYFSETQRNKGNFPGRFSGRQFSNSRSEMNVSTLELGDSALYLCASSWTSGSPDTQYFGPGTRLTVL.